This is a list of T cell receptor beta chains from one sample in a study of blood T cell repertoires in COVID-19. TCRdb keeps only in-frame clones here, not all; method: immunoSEQ multiplex PCR. The data hold about 170,000 clones, with around nine tenths observed a single time. What was sequenced was peripheral blood. The receptors come from an elderly woman with COVID-19, enrolled during active disease. Both conserved end residues are part of each CDR3. The order of the fields is CDR3 protein, CDR3 DNA, clone size, D gene, J gene, V gene. D genes are given only for firm matches. The listing skips clone size in some rows; elsewhere it reads once, few, many or a size class.

CDR3aa: CASSPTAFEAFF; CDR3nt: TGTGCCAGCAGCCCGACAGCTTTTGAAGCTTTCTTT; abundance: NA; d_gene: NA; j_gene: TRBJ1-1; v_gene: TRBV11-2
CDR3aa: CASSPRTSGPQETQYF; CDR3nt: TGTGCCAGCAGTCCCAGGACTAGCGGACCGCAAGAGACCCAGTACTTC; abundance: NA; d_gene: TRBD2; j_gene: TRBJ2-5; v_gene: TRBV28
CDR3aa: CASSPSQGGGGKNIQYF; CDR3nt: TGCGCCAGCAGCCCGAGTCAGGGCGGGGGGGGCAAAAACATTCAGTACTTC; abundance: NA; d_gene: TRBD2; j_gene: TRBJ2-4; v_gene: TRBV5-1
CDR3aa: CASSSRQGTNEKLFF; CDR3nt: TGTGCCAGCAGTTCCCGACAGGGGACTAATGAAAAACTGTTTTTT; abundance: NA; d_gene: TRBD1; j_gene: TRBJ1-4; v_gene: TRBV28
CDR3aa: CASSLKTRLSNQPQHF; CDR3nt: TGTGCCAGCAGTTTAAAGACGAGGTTAAGCAATCAGCCCCAGCATTTT; abundance: NA; d_gene: NA; j_gene: TRBJ1-5; v_gene: TRBV28
CDR3aa: CASSLSGGGTTNEQFF; CDR3nt: TGTGCCAGCAGTTTATCGGGAGGGGGGACAACGAATGAGCAGTTCTTC; abundance: NA; d_gene: TRBD2; j_gene: TRBJ2-1; v_gene: TRBV28
CDR3aa: CASSLGGTGVTDTQYF; CDR3nt: TGTGCCAGCAGCCTCGGAGGGACAGGGGTGACAGATACGCAGTATTTT; abundance: NA; d_gene: TRBD1; j_gene: TRBJ2-3; v_gene: TRBV7-8
CDR3aa: CASRRAEAGQPQHF; CDR3nt: TGTGCCAGCAGACGGGCGGAAGCGGGTCAGCCCCAGCATTTT; abundance: NA; d_gene: NA; j_gene: TRBJ1-5; v_gene: TRBV7-2
CDR3aa: CASRKAGADNEQFF; CDR3nt: TGTGCCAGTAGGAAGGCGGGGGCGGACAATGAGCAGTTCTTC; abundance: NA; d_gene: NA; j_gene: TRBJ2-1; v_gene: TRBV19
CDR3aa: CASSRWTGGQETQYF; CDR3nt: TGCGCCAGCAGCCGGTGGACAGGGGGTCAAGAGACCCAGTACTTC; abundance: NA; d_gene: TRBD1; j_gene: TRBJ2-5; v_gene: TRBV5-1
CDR3aa: CASSVVRETSGSADTQYF; CDR3nt: TGTGCCAGCAGCGTAGTTCGGGAGACTAGCGGGAGTGCCGATACGCAGTATTTT; abundance: NA; d_gene: TRBD2; j_gene: TRBJ2-3; v_gene: TRBV9
CDR3aa: CASSIGTGGGETQYF; CDR3nt: TGTGCCAGTAGTATAGGGACAGGGGGAGGAGAGACCCAGTACTTC; abundance: NA; d_gene: TRBD1; j_gene: TRBJ2-5; v_gene: TRBV19
CDR3aa: CASSSGLAGGFEQFF; CDR3nt: TGTGCCAGCAGCTCGGGACTAGCGGGAGGGTTTGAGCAGTTCTTC; abundance: NA; d_gene: TRBD2; j_gene: TRBJ2-1; v_gene: TRBV11-3
CDR3aa: CASSSGGAGTDTQYF; CDR3nt: TGTGCCAGCAGCTCAGGTGGGGCTGGAACAGATACGCAGTATTTT; abundance: few; d_gene: NA; j_gene: TRBJ2-3; v_gene: TRBV7-3
CDR3aa: CSVTLPGQYEQYF; CDR3nt: TGCAGCGTGACCCTCCCCGGACAATACGAGCAGTACTTC; abundance: NA; d_gene: NA; j_gene: TRBJ2-7; v_gene: TRBV29-1
CDR3aa: CAISESGGTGGQPQHF; CDR3nt: TGTGCCATCAGTGAGTCCGGGGGGACAGGGGGACAGCCCCAGCATTTT; abundance: NA; d_gene: TRBD1; j_gene: TRBJ1-5; v_gene: TRBV10-3
CDR3aa: CASSFAPAGGNQPQHF; CDR3nt: TGTGCCAGCAGTTTCGCCCCGGCAGGGGGTAATCAGCCCCAGCATTTT; abundance: NA; d_gene: TRBD1; j_gene: TRBJ1-5; v_gene: TRBV6-2/TRBV6-3
CDR3aa: CSVEAGTGYLSGYTF; CDR3nt: TGCAGCGTTGAAGCCGGGACAGGGTATCTGAGTGGCTACACCTTC; abundance: few; d_gene: TRBD1; j_gene: TRBJ1-2; v_gene: TRBV29-1
CDR3aa: CASSLDGLAGYEQYF; CDR3nt: TGTGCCAGCAGCTTAGATGGACTAGCGGGCTACGAGCAGTACTTC; abundance: NA; d_gene: TRBD2; j_gene: TRBJ2-7; v_gene: TRBV7-9
CDR3aa: CASSFRAGDLVFF; CDR3nt: TGTGCCAGCAGCTTTAGAGCCGGGGATTTGGTTTTCTTT; abundance: few; d_gene: NA; j_gene: TRBJ1-1; v_gene: TRBV7-2
CDR3aa: CASSKSGVGLETQYF; CDR3nt: TGTGCCAGCAGTAAATCAGGGGTAGGACTGGAGACCCAGTACTTC; abundance: NA; d_gene: NA; j_gene: TRBJ2-5; v_gene: TRBV2
CDR3aa: CASSQDSRAEAFF; CDR3nt: TGTGCCAGCAGCCAAGATAGCCGAGCTGAAGCTTTCTTT; abundance: NA; d_gene: NA; j_gene: TRBJ1-1; v_gene: TRBV3-1/TRBV3-2
CDR3aa: CASSPGTDNEQFF; CDR3nt: TGTGCCAGCAGCCCCGGGACAGACAATGAGCAGTTCTTC; abundance: NA; d_gene: TRBD1; j_gene: TRBJ2-1; v_gene: TRBV7-3
CDR3aa: CASSLGQRYGYTF; CDR3nt: TGTGCCAGCAGTTTGGGGCAGAGGTATGGCTACACCTTC; abundance: NA; d_gene: NA; j_gene: TRBJ1-2; v_gene: TRBV12-3/TRBV12-4
CDR3aa: CASSQTSGANTGELFF; CDR3nt: TGTGCCAGCAGCCAGACTAGCGGGGCGAACACCGGGGAGCTGTTTTTT; abundance: NA; d_gene: TRBD2; j_gene: TRBJ2-2; v_gene: TRBV4-2
CDR3aa: CASSPEDSHGYTF; CDR3nt: TGTGCCAGCAGTCCCGAGGACAGCCACGGCTACACCTTC; abundance: NA; d_gene: NA; j_gene: TRBJ1-2; v_gene: TRBV7-8
CDR3aa: CASSPQGVEAFF; CDR3nt: TGTGCCAGCTCACCTCAGGGTGTTGAAGCTTTCTTT; abundance: NA; d_gene: NA; j_gene: TRBJ1-1; v_gene: TRBV18
CDR3aa: CASTAEGSYYDEQFF; CDR3nt: TGTGCCAGCACCGCGGAGGGGTCCTATTATGATGAGCAGTTCTTC; abundance: NA; d_gene: NA; j_gene: TRBJ2-1; v_gene: TRBV6-5
CDR3aa: CASSPMGLGGPGGEQYF; CDR3nt: TGTGCCAGCAGCCCTATGGGGCTAGGGGGTCCGGGGGGCGAGCAGTACTTC; abundance: NA; d_gene: NA; j_gene: TRBJ2-7; v_gene: TRBV7-2
CDR3aa: CASSTTSGSGNEQFF; CDR3nt: TGTGCCAGCAGCACTACTAGCGGGAGTGGCAATGAGCAGTTCTTC; abundance: NA; d_gene: TRBD2; j_gene: TRBJ2-1; v_gene: TRBV4-2
CDR3aa: CASSTPGLAGGWYF; CDR3nt: TGTGCCAGCAGCACCCCGGGACTAGCGGGAGGGTGGTACTTC; abundance: few; d_gene: TRBD2; j_gene: TRBJ2-4; v_gene: TRBV7-2
CDR3aa: CASSFRAGGRYEQYF; CDR3nt: TGTGCCAGCAGCTTTCGAGCGGGAGGGAGGTACGAGCAGTACTTC; abundance: NA; d_gene: TRBD2; j_gene: TRBJ2-7; v_gene: TRBV5-6
CDR3aa: CASTRTDATNEKLFF; CDR3nt: TGTGCCAGCACCCGAACAGACGCAACTAATGAAAAACTGTTTTTT; abundance: NA; d_gene: NA; j_gene: TRBJ1-4; v_gene: TRBV2
CDR3aa: CASSTSGQNNSPLHF; CDR3nt: TGTGCCAGCAGCACCTCGGGACAGAATAATTCACCCCTCCACTTT; abundance: NA; d_gene: TRBD1; j_gene: TRBJ1-6; v_gene: TRBV9
CDR3aa: CASSGPGLADLETQYF; CDR3nt: TGTGCCAGTAGTGGACCGGGACTAGCGGATTTGGAGACCCAGTACTTC; abundance: NA; d_gene: TRBD2; j_gene: TRBJ2-5; v_gene: TRBV19
CDR3aa: CSVDGPSNEQYF; CDR3nt: TGCAGCGTTGATGGGCCCTCTAACGAGCAGTACTTC; abundance: NA; d_gene: NA; j_gene: TRBJ2-7; v_gene: TRBV29-1
CDR3aa: CASLPGQYNQPQHF; CDR3nt: TGTGCCAGCCTACCGGGACAGTACAATCAGCCCCAGCATTTT; abundance: NA; d_gene: TRBD1; j_gene: TRBJ1-5; v_gene: TRBV6-5
CDR3aa: CASGPTGGPQHF; CDR3nt: TGTGCTAGTGGTCCCACCGGGGGGCCCCAGCATTTT; abundance: NA; d_gene: NA; j_gene: TRBJ1-5; v_gene: TRBV12-5
CDR3aa: CASRQGAKNIQYF; CDR3nt: TGTGCCAGTCGCCAGGGGGCCAAAAACATTCAGTACTTC; abundance: NA; d_gene: NA; j_gene: TRBJ2-4; v_gene: TRBV19
CDR3aa: CASSWTGGYGYTF; CDR3nt: TGTGCCAGCAGTTGGACAGGGGGATATGGCTACACCTTC; abundance: NA; d_gene: TRBD1; j_gene: TRBJ1-2; v_gene: TRBV12-3/TRBV12-4
CDR3aa: CASRDQGNSNQPQHF; CDR3nt: TGTGCCAGCAGAGACCAGGGCAATAGCAATCAGCCCCAGCATTTT; abundance: few; d_gene: NA; j_gene: TRBJ1-5; v_gene: TRBV7-2
CDR3aa: CASSLGSGEEQYF; CDR3nt: TGTGCCAGCAGTTTGGGGTCAGGGGAGGAGCAGTACTTC; abundance: NA; d_gene: NA; j_gene: TRBJ2-7; v_gene: TRBV12-3/TRBV12-4
CDR3aa: CASSRQGNVAREQYF; CDR3nt: TGTGCCAGCAGCAGACAGGGGAATGTAGCGCGGGAGCAGTACTTC; abundance: NA; d_gene: TRBD1; j_gene: TRBJ2-7; v_gene: TRBV5-6
CDR3aa: CASSTPQGSTEAFF; CDR3nt: TGTGCCAGCAGTACGCCCCAGGGGAGCACTGAAGCTTTCTTT; abundance: NA; d_gene: NA; j_gene: TRBJ1-1; v_gene: TRBV6-5
CDR3aa: CAIGAGPATGELFF; CDR3nt: TGTGCCATCGGGGCAGGGCCGGCCACCGGGGAGCTGTTTTTT; abundance: NA; d_gene: NA; j_gene: TRBJ2-2; v_gene: TRBV10-3
CDR3aa: CASRPSGAKNIQYF; CDR3nt: TGTGCCAGCCGACCCAGCGGGGCAAAAAACATTCAGTACTTC; abundance: NA; d_gene: TRBD2; j_gene: TRBJ2-4; v_gene: TRBV28
CDR3aa: CASSQVTQGDTGELFF; CDR3nt: TGTGCCAGCAGCCAAGTTACACAGGGAGACACCGGGGAGCTGTTTTTT; abundance: NA; d_gene: NA; j_gene: TRBJ2-2; v_gene: TRBV4-2
CDR3aa: CASSLPLNTEAFF; CDR3nt: TGTGCCAGCTCACTCCCACTTAACACTGAAGCTTTCTTT; abundance: NA; d_gene: NA; j_gene: TRBJ1-1; v_gene: TRBV18